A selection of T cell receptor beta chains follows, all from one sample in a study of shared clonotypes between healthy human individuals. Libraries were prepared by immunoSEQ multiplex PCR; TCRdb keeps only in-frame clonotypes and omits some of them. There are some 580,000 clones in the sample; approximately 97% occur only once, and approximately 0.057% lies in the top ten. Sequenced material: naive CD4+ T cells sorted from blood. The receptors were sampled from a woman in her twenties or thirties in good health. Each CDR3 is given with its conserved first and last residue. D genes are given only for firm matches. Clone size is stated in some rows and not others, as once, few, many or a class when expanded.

cdr3_nt: TGTGCCAGCAGCATAGGACTGGGACAGCTACCCTACGAGCAGTACTTC; cdr3_aa: CASSIGLGQLPYEQYF; v_call: TRBV7-8; clone_size: NA; j_call: TRBJ2-7; d_call: TRBD1
cdr3_nt: TGCGCCAGCAGCGAAAGGACCCAGGGGACCAGAAAAGAGACCCAGTACTTC; cdr3_aa: CASSERTQGTRKETQYF; v_call: TRBV5-1; clone_size: NA; j_call: TRBJ2-5; d_call: NA
cdr3_nt: TGTGCCAGCAGCTTATCCGGGGACGGGGAGACCCAGTACTTC; cdr3_aa: CASSLSGDGETQYF; v_call: TRBV11-3; clone_size: NA; j_call: TRBJ2-5; d_call: NA
cdr3_nt: TGTGCCAGCCGAACCGGGACAGGCTCGAACGAGCAGTACTTC; cdr3_aa: CASRTGTGSNEQYF; v_call: TRBV27; clone_size: NA; j_call: TRBJ2-7; d_call: TRBD1
cdr3_nt: TGTGCCAGCAGTATCCAGGTGGACTCTGGAAACACCATATATTTT; cdr3_aa: CASSIQVDSGNTIYF; v_call: TRBV28; clone_size: NA; j_call: TRBJ1-3; d_call: NA
cdr3_nt: TGCGCCAGCAGCTCGCGGACAGGGTCAAGCACCGGGGAGCTGTTTTTT; cdr3_aa: CASSSRTGSSTGELFF; v_call: TRBV5-1; clone_size: NA; j_call: TRBJ2-2; d_call: TRBD1
cdr3_nt: TGTGCCAGCAGCTTAGATGAAAGTAGTCTTCGCGCTGAAGCTTTCTTT; cdr3_aa: CASSLDESSLRAEAFF; v_call: TRBV11-2; clone_size: NA; j_call: TRBJ1-1; d_call: NA
cdr3_nt: TGTGCCAGCAGCCCCACGACGGGTAGAAGATACACCATATATTTT; cdr3_aa: CASSPTTGRRYTIYF; v_call: TRBV28; clone_size: NA; j_call: TRBJ1-3; d_call: NA
cdr3_nt: TGTGCCAGTAGTATCCCCGGCGGGGGGAGGGACACTGAAGCTTTCTTT; cdr3_aa: CASSIPGGGRDTEAFF; v_call: TRBV19; clone_size: NA; j_call: TRBJ1-1; d_call: NA
cdr3_nt: TGTGCCTGGAGTGGACTAGACCAAGAGACCCAGTACTTC; cdr3_aa: CAWSGLDQETQYF; v_call: TRBV30; clone_size: once; j_call: TRBJ2-5; d_call: NA
cdr3_nt: TGTGCCAGCTCAACCGACAGGTCCTACGAGCAGTACTTC; cdr3_aa: CASSTDRSYEQYF; v_call: TRBV18; clone_size: NA; j_call: TRBJ2-7; d_call: NA
cdr3_nt: TGTGCCAGTAGTCCGTCGAGCGGGAGAGGCTATGAGCAGTTCTTC; cdr3_aa: CASSPSSGRGYEQFF; v_call: TRBV19; clone_size: NA; j_call: TRBJ2-1; d_call: TRBD2
cdr3_nt: TGTGCCAGCAGCTTGCGGGCAGTTAACACTGAAGCTTTCTTT; cdr3_aa: CASSLRAVNTEAFF; v_call: TRBV7-2; clone_size: NA; j_call: TRBJ1-1; d_call: NA
cdr3_nt: TGTGCCAGCAGTGAGTTTAGGACACCGTGGAGCGAGCAGTACTTC; cdr3_aa: CASSEFRTPWSEQYF; v_call: TRBV2; clone_size: NA; j_call: TRBJ2-7; d_call: NA
cdr3_nt: TGCGCCAGCAGTCCCCCGGGCAAAGGGGACACTGAAGCTTTCTTT; cdr3_aa: CASSPPGKGDTEAFF; v_call: TRBV23-1; clone_size: NA; j_call: TRBJ1-1; d_call: NA
cdr3_nt: TGTGCCAGCTCACTCCGGGACAGCAGGAAAAACACCATATATTTT; cdr3_aa: CASSLRDSRKNTIYF; v_call: TRBV18; clone_size: NA; j_call: TRBJ1-3; d_call: TRBD1
cdr3_nt: TGTGCCAGCACATGGGTAGCGGGAGCATGGAATGAGCAGTTCTTC; cdr3_aa: CASTWVAGAWNEQFF; v_call: TRBV19; clone_size: NA; j_call: TRBJ2-1; d_call: TRBD2
cdr3_nt: TGTGCCAGCAGTTTATATAGGACGGTGAACACTGAAGCTTTCTTT; cdr3_aa: CASSLYRTVNTEAFF; v_call: TRBV28; clone_size: NA; j_call: TRBJ1-1; d_call: NA
cdr3_nt: TGTGCCAGCAGCTGGGGGGAATCCGGCTACACCTTC; cdr3_aa: CASSWGESGYTF; v_call: TRBV7-9; clone_size: NA; j_call: TRBJ1-2; d_call: NA
cdr3_nt: TGTGCCAGCAGCCCTAGGCGGCCGAACACCGGGGAGCTGTTTTTT; cdr3_aa: CASSPRRPNTGELFF; v_call: TRBV7-8; clone_size: once; j_call: TRBJ2-2; d_call: NA
cdr3_nt: TGCGCCAGCAGCTTTCGCCCTACAGGCGACTCTGGAAACACCATATATTTT; cdr3_aa: CASSFRPTGDSGNTIYF; v_call: TRBV5-1; clone_size: NA; j_call: TRBJ1-3; d_call: NA
cdr3_nt: TGTGCCAGCAGCCTAGCGTCGTACAATGAGCAGTTCTTC; cdr3_aa: CASSLASYNEQFF; v_call: TRBV5-4; clone_size: NA; j_call: TRBJ2-1; d_call: NA
cdr3_nt: TGTGCCAGTGCCGGGACAGGGGTTCCAGAGTATGGCTACACCTTC; cdr3_aa: CASAGTGVPEYGYTF; v_call: TRBV19; clone_size: NA; j_call: TRBJ1-2; d_call: TRBD1
cdr3_nt: TGTGCCAGTGGGATCGTTCGGGTCAACAATCAGCCCCAGCATTTT; cdr3_aa: CASGIVRVNNQPQHF; v_call: TRBV19; clone_size: NA; j_call: TRBJ1-5; d_call: NA
cdr3_nt: TGTGCCAGCCCATCCACCTACGAGCAGTACTTC; cdr3_aa: CASPSTYEQYF; v_call: TRBV6-1; clone_size: NA; j_call: TRBJ2-7; d_call: NA
cdr3_nt: TGCAGCGTTGGAGAGGGGAGGCAGCCCCAGCATTTT; cdr3_aa: CSVGEGRQPQHF; v_call: TRBV29-1; clone_size: NA; j_call: TRBJ1-5; d_call: NA
cdr3_nt: TGTGCCAGTAGCCTAAACAAGCGGGAGCAGTACTTC; cdr3_aa: CASSLNKREQYF; v_call: TRBV19; clone_size: few; j_call: TRBJ2-7; d_call: NA
cdr3_nt: TGTGCCAGCACCCACCGGGTGGGCTATGGCTACACCTTC; cdr3_aa: CASTHRVGYGYTF; v_call: TRBV27; clone_size: NA; j_call: TRBJ1-2; d_call: NA
cdr3_nt: TGTGCCAGCAGCTTAGCGCGACTAGCCTCCTACGAGCAGTACTTC; cdr3_aa: CASSLARLASYEQYF; v_call: TRBV7-8; clone_size: NA; j_call: TRBJ2-7; d_call: TRBD2
cdr3_nt: TGCAGCATCCAGAAGGGGCTAGCGGGAGGGCCTAGGGGCTATACGCAGTATTTT; cdr3_aa: CSIQKGLAGGPRGYTQYF; v_call: TRBV29-1; clone_size: once; j_call: TRBJ2-3; d_call: TRBD2
cdr3_nt: TGTGCCAGCAGCTTAGAATCCGCGACTAGCGGGGATACGCAGTATTTT; cdr3_aa: CASSLESATSGDTQYF; v_call: TRBV7-9; clone_size: NA; j_call: TRBJ2-3; d_call: TRBD2
cdr3_nt: TGTGCCATCAGTGAAGGGTCAGTAACCTACGAGCAGTACTTC; cdr3_aa: CAISEGSVTYEQYF; v_call: TRBV10-3; clone_size: NA; j_call: TRBJ2-7; d_call: NA
cdr3_nt: TGCGCCAGCAGCTTTACGGCTAGCGGGATTGATGAGCAGTTCTTC; cdr3_aa: CASSFTASGIDEQFF; v_call: TRBV5-1; clone_size: NA; j_call: TRBJ2-1; d_call: TRBD2
cdr3_nt: TGTGCCATCAGTGTGCTAGCGGGAGGGCCGGTGGGTACGCAGTATTTT; cdr3_aa: CAISVLAGGPVGTQYF; v_call: TRBV10-3; clone_size: NA; j_call: TRBJ2-3; d_call: TRBD2
cdr3_nt: TGTGCCAGTAGTATATGGGGGACCAGCAATCAGCCCCAGCATTTT; cdr3_aa: CASSIWGTSNQPQHF; v_call: TRBV19; clone_size: NA; j_call: TRBJ1-5; d_call: NA
cdr3_nt: TGTGCCAGCAGCCGAGGGGGAGGCGGGGAGCTGTTTTTT; cdr3_aa: CASSRGGGGELFF; v_call: TRBV27; clone_size: NA; j_call: TRBJ2-2; d_call: NA
cdr3_nt: TGTGCCAGCAACCAAAATTGGGGGGCGCCCGGCGAGCAGTACTTC; cdr3_aa: CASNQNWGAPGEQYF; v_call: TRBV28; clone_size: NA; j_call: TRBJ2-7; d_call: NA
cdr3_nt: TGTGCCAGCAGCTCCGGGGCGGATAGCGGGATGGTCGGGGAGCTGTTTTTT; cdr3_aa: CASSSGADSGMVGELFF; v_call: TRBV7-9; clone_size: NA; j_call: TRBJ2-2; d_call: TRBD2
cdr3_nt: TGTGCCAGCACCCGTGGACAGGGGAATGAGCAGTTCTTC; cdr3_aa: CASTRGQGNEQFF; v_call: TRBV25-1; clone_size: NA; j_call: TRBJ2-1; d_call: TRBD1
cdr3_nt: TGTGCCAGCTCACGGACTTCGGTAATCTCTAATCAGCCCCAGCATTTT; cdr3_aa: CASSRTSVISNQPQHF; v_call: TRBV18; clone_size: few; j_call: TRBJ1-5; d_call: NA
cdr3_nt: TGCAGTGCTAGCCGTACCGGGGAGCTGTTTTTT; cdr3_aa: CSASRTGELFF; v_call: TRBV20-1; clone_size: once; j_call: TRBJ2-2; d_call: NA
cdr3_nt: TGTGCCGGGGGGAGAGGGGATGGCTACACCTTC; cdr3_aa: CAGGRGDGYTF; v_call: TRBV30; clone_size: NA; j_call: TRBJ1-2; d_call: NA
cdr3_nt: TGCGCCAGCAGGTACAGGGCGTCTAATGAAAAACTGTTTTTT; cdr3_aa: CASRYRASNEKLFF; v_call: TRBV5-1; clone_size: NA; j_call: TRBJ1-4; d_call: NA
cdr3_nt: TGCGCCAGCACTTCAGGGGGTTCCTCCTACGAGCAGTACTTC; cdr3_aa: CASTSGGSSYEQYF; v_call: TRBV5-1; clone_size: NA; j_call: TRBJ2-7; d_call: TRBD1
cdr3_nt: TGTGCCAGCCGGCAGGGGGGTAGCGTTGATGAGCAGTTCTTC; cdr3_aa: CASRQGGSVDEQFF; v_call: TRBV7-2; clone_size: NA; j_call: TRBJ2-1; d_call: NA
cdr3_nt: TGCGCCAGCAGCCCGCAACAACTTAGCGGGAGAGTCTACGAGCAGTACTTC; cdr3_aa: CASSPQQLSGRVYEQYF; v_call: TRBV4-1; clone_size: NA; j_call: TRBJ2-7; d_call: TRBD2
cdr3_nt: TGCGCCAGCAGCTTGCAAGGGAACGAGCAGTACTTC; cdr3_aa: CASSLQGNEQYF; v_call: TRBV5-1; clone_size: NA; j_call: TRBJ2-7; d_call: NA
cdr3_nt: TGTGCCAGTAGTATTGTTGGGGGGGCTACGACTGAAGCTTTCTTT; cdr3_aa: CASSIVGGATTEAFF; v_call: TRBV19; clone_size: few; j_call: TRBJ1-1; d_call: NA
cdr3_nt: TGTGCCACCCGAGCCAGACAGGGGGCCTATCAGCCCCAGCATTTT; cdr3_aa: CATRARQGAYQPQHF; v_call: TRBV15; clone_size: NA; j_call: TRBJ1-5; d_call: TRBD1
cdr3_nt: TGCGCCAGCAGCCTGCCCGGCGGGAGCACAGATACGCAGTATTTT; cdr3_aa: CASSLPGGSTDTQYF; v_call: TRBV5-1; clone_size: once; j_call: TRBJ2-3; d_call: NA
cdr3_nt: TGTGCCAGCAGCATTAGCGGGAGGGCCGTTGGGGCCAACGTCCTGACTTTC; cdr3_aa: CASSISGRAVGANVLTF; v_call: TRBV5-4; clone_size: NA; j_call: TRBJ2-6; d_call: TRBD2
cdr3_nt: TGTGCCAGTAAGGAACAGGGACCCCTCTACTCTGGAAACACCATATATTTT; cdr3_aa: CASKEQGPLYSGNTIYF; v_call: TRBV19; clone_size: NA; j_call: TRBJ1-3; d_call: NA
cdr3_nt: TGTGCCAGCAGCCTAGGGGCGGGAGAAGAAACCGGGGAGCTGTTTTTT; cdr3_aa: CASSLGAGEETGELFF; v_call: TRBV11-3; clone_size: NA; j_call: TRBJ2-2; d_call: TRBD2